A single sample is the source of the 32 T cell receptor beta chains below, sequenced in a study of identical twins. TCRdb reprocessed the 5' RACE reads via MiXCR and lists one record per CDR3 protein. The sample has around 690,000 distinct CDR3 sequences, approximately 21% seen once. Another study also made use of these data, one on T cells expressing NK-cell markers.

Input material: PBMCs. The receptors were sampled from a woman aged 18-29 years in good health.

This clonotype was picked up a small number of times. The genes are TRBV2 and TRBJ2-1; D may be TRBD2 (6 bases). Per germline, CDR1 SNHLY and CDR2 FYNNEI. Trimming left V 3 bases short and J 10 bases short, with 25 bases between. The CDR3 extends over 17 amino acids. The CDR3 spells CASSDSSWGVGYAEQFF. In DNA, the CDR3 is TGTGCCAGCAGTGATTCAAGTTGGGGGGTTGGATATGCGGAGCAGTTCTTC.

This clonotype was recorded a few times. J is TRBJ1-1 and V is TRBV6-1; D not resolved. The CDR3 spans 14 residues. V lost 4 bases to trimming and J lost 1 base, with 10 bases between them. Per the germline V gene, CDR1 is MNHNS and CDR2 is SASEGT. This CDR3 is CASSAHRGNTEAFF. CDR3 DNA: TGTGCCAGCAGTGCACACCGGGGGAACACTGAAGCTTTCTTT.

This clonotype was picked up a small number of times. The V and J genes are TRBV20-1 and TRBJ1-4; the D is unclear. Deletions cut 3 bases from V and 8 bases from J, with 13 bases between. Looked up from germline, CDR1 is DFQATT and CDR2 is SNEGSKA (reference sequence). CDR3 size: 13 residues. The CDR3 protein is CSARPRVKEKLFF. The CDR3, as DNA: TGCAGTGCTAGGCCCCGGGTGAAGGAAAAACTGTTTTTT.

This clonotype has only a few counts. The rearrangement links TRBV6-1 to TRBJ2-1; D may correspond to TRBD1 or TRBD2 (5 bases each). Germline CDR1 and CDR2: MNHNS and SASEGT. V lost 6 bases and J 2 bases, leaving 17 bases between the germline ends. The CDR3 consists of 16 residues. The CDR3 sequence: CASRFRRVGAYNEQFF. CDR3 DNA sequence: TGTGCCAGCAGGTTCCGAAGGGTGGGGGCCTACAATGAGCAGTTCTTC.

This clonotype was seen a few times. This chain uses TRBV6-5 with TRBJ2-1; 8 bases align to TRBD2. V lost 0 bases and J lost 3; bases outside the gene matches: 4. This CDR3 is 16 amino acids long. Germline CDR1 and CDR2: MNHEY and SVGAGI. DNA of the CDR3: TGTGCCAGCAGTTACTCGAGTCTAGCGGGCTACAATGAGCAGTTCTTC. Translation: CASSYSSLAGYNEQFF.

The chain recombines TRBV11-3 with TRBJ2-5, with 10 bases that match TRBD1. CDR1 is SGHNT and CDR2 is YENEEA in the germline V gene. Losses at the gene ends were 5 bases for V and 5 bases for J; bases not matched to a gene: 8. CDR3 length: 15 amino acids. The CDR3 is CASSGGQGGRETQYF. CDR3 sequence (DNA): TGTGCCAGCAGCGGTGGACAGGGGGGGAGGGAGACCCAGTACTTC. The variable domain in full, with the rest retrieved from reference TRBV11-3 and TRBJ2-5, is EAGVVQSPRYKIIEKKQPVAFWCNPISGHNTLYWYLQNLGQGPELLIRYENEEAVDDSQLPKDRFSAERLKGVDSTLKIQPAELGDSAVYLCASSGGQGGRETQYFGPGTRLLVL.

There are a few counts of this clonotype. V is TRBV20-1 and J is TRBJ2-7, with D possibly TRBD2 on 6 matching bases. V was shortened by 6 bases and J by 3 bases, with 9 bases between the two germline ends. Per the germline V gene, CDR1 is DFQATT and CDR2 is SNEGSKA (reference sequence). The CDR3 extends over 11 amino acids. The CDR3 is CSAGSGYEQYF. As DNA, the CDR3 is TGCAGTGCCGGTAGCGGCTACGAGCAGTACTTC.

The chain recombines TRBV10-3 with TRBJ2-1; 12 nucleotides align to TRBD2. CDR1 and CDR2 (germline): ENHRY, SYGVKD. The CDR3 sequence is 14 residues long. Unmatched junction bases numbered 3, after V lost 5 bases and J lost 7 bases. The CDR3 sequence: CAISLGTSGNEQFF. In DNA form, the CDR3 reads TGTGCCATCAGTCTAGGGACTAGCGGGAATGAGCAGTTCTTC.

CDR3 bases: TGTGCCAGCATGAGTCCTGGGGGAGGGGGGGAGACCCAGTACTTC. Translating it yields CASMSPGGGGETQYF. The chain employs TRBV12-3 or TRBV12-4 and TRBJ2-5; maybe TRBD2 (7 bases). V was trimmed by 7 bases and J by 5 bases, leaving 20 bases between them. This CDR3 spans 15 amino acids.

The chain combines TRBV20-1 with TRBJ2-5; no clear D. V lost 2 bases and J 0 bases, leaving 7 bases between the germline ends. Per germline, CDR1 DFQATT and CDR2 SNEGSKA (reference sequence). The CDR3 length is 13 residues. CDR3 bases: TGCAGTGCTAGACAGAACTACCAAGAGACCCAGTACTTC. This translates into CSARQNYQETQYF.

The V call is TRBV12-3 or TRBV12-4, the J call TRBJ2-5; 7 bases map to TRBD2. J was trimmed by 7 bases and V by 6 bases; bases with no gene match: 11. There are 14 residues in the CDR3. This chain's CDR3 is CASRASLGEGTQYF. The CDR3 nucleotides read TGTGCCAGCAGAGCTAGCTTGGGGGAGGGGACCCAGTACTTC.

This CDR3 reads CASSGLAEFTDTQYF. For the CDR3, the DNA is TGTGCCAGCAGTGGGCTAGCGGAATTCACAGATACGCAGTATTTT. The chain is built from TRBV6-2 or TRBV6-3 and TRBJ2-3, with 7 bases matching TRBD2. This CDR3 region has 15 residues. Unmatched junction bases numbered 7, after V lost 5 bases and J lost 2 bases. Germline V gene data show CDR1 as MNHEY and CDR2 as SVGEGT.

J is TRBJ2-1 and V is TRBV28; 7 positions match TRBD1. V trimming: 4 bases; J trimming: 5 bases; junction bases outside the gene matches: 17. Germline CDR1 and CDR2: MDHEN and SYDVKM. The CDR3 contains 18 residues. The CDR3 DNA follows: TGTGCCAGCAGTTCCTTCGGCCGTGTGGGACAGCTACACAATGAGCAGTTCTTC. It translates to CASSSFGRVGQLHNEQFF.

The J gene is TRBJ1-1, the V gene TRBV12-3 or TRBV12-4; D may be TRBD1 (6 bases). Trimming removed 6 bases at V and 4 bases at J, with 12 bases between. CDR3 length: 13 residues. In nucleotides, the CDR3 is TGTGCCAGCAGGACACAGGGATTCACTGAAGCTTTCTTT. Translated: CASRTQGFTEAFF.

The gene calls are TRBV12-3 or TRBV12-4 and TRBJ2-3; 14 bases line up with TRBD2. The CDR3 extends over 16 amino acids. The J segment lost 3 bases and the V segment lost 5 bases, leaving 4 bases of the junction unmatched. CDR3: CASSLRTSGRTDTQYF. The CDR3 DNA sequence: TGTGCCAGCAGTCTACGGACTAGCGGGAGGACAGATACGCAGTATTTT.

This clonotype was recorded a few times. This chain uses TRBV29-1 with TRBJ1-5, with D unresolved. The ends were cut back, 5 bases at V and 0 bases at J, with 5 bases in the middle. Looked up from germline, CDR1 is SQVTM and CDR2 is ANQGSEA. The CDR3 contains 12 residues. The CDR3 protein is CSVKSSNQPQHF. In DNA form, the CDR3 reads TGCAGCGTTAAGAGTAGCAATCAGCCCCAGCATTTT.

This clonotype was counted many times. The genes are TRBV5-5 and TRBJ2-1; D not resolved. CDR3 length equals 11 residues. Trimming shortened V by 4 bases and J by 8 bases, and 7 bases separated the two germline ends. In germline, CDR1 is SGHKS, CDR2 YYEKEE (reference sequence). In DNA form, the CDR3 reads TGTGCCAGCAGCCCGGCTTATGAGCAGTTCTTC. Its protein is CASSPAYEQFF.

This clonotype was counted many times. The rearrangement joins TRBV10-3 to TRBJ2-3, with 7 bases identical to TRBD2. Looked up from germline, CDR1 is ENHRY and CDR2 is SYGVKD. V was pared by 6 bases and J by 2 bases, with 5 bases of the junction left unmatched. The CDR3 covers 14 residues. The CDR3 coding sequence is TGTGCCATCAGAGCGGGAACTACCACAGATACGCAGTATTTT. The encoded protein is CAIRAGTTTDTQYF.

The chain employs TRBV9 and TRBJ2-5; D perhaps matches TRBD1 (6 bases). Trimming stripped 0 bases from V and 5 bases from J, with 11 bases between. This CDR3 has 14 residues. The germline V gene encodes CDR1 SGDLS and CDR2 YYNGEE. The CDR3 sequence is CASSVAWGQETQYF. Written as DNA, the CDR3 is TGTGCCAGCAGCGTAGCCTGGGGGCAGGAGACCCAGTACTTC.

This clonotype showed up just a few times. This chain links TRBV6-2 or TRBV6-3 with TRBJ2-1, with D perhaps being TRBD1 or TRBD2 (6 bases each). The V gene's germline CDR1 is MNHEY and CDR2 SVGEGT. The CDR3 covers 17 residues. The V and J ends lost 6 bases and 6 bases respectively, with 24 bases between them. The CDR3 region is CASSPQLGGLIPNEQFF. Written as DNA, the CDR3 is TGTGCCAGCAGCCCCCAATTAGGGGGACTCATCCCCAATGAGCAGTTCTTC.

The chain joins TRBV7-2 to TRBJ2-1, with D perhaps being TRBD1 or TRBD2 (5 bases each). V lost 3 bases and J 8 bases, leaving 17 bases between the germline ends. CDR1 is SGHTA, CDR2 FQGNSA, per germline. The CDR3 has 15 amino acids. The CDR3 is CASSFLALEGHEQFF. CDR3 DNA: TGTGCCAGCAGCTTTCTCGCCCTAGAGGGGCATGAGCAGTTCTTC.

With respect to this clonotype: One end of the junction does not line up with germline, which may come from a read error. The J gene is TRBJ2-1, the V gene TRBV28; 10 bases line up with TRBD1. Germline V CDR1 and CDR2: MDHEN, SYDVKM. This CDR3 spans 11 amino acids. CDR3 sequence reads: CASRSGTGAIF. The CDR3 DNA follows: TGTGCCAGCAGGTCCGGGACAGGGGCGATCTTC.

The CDR3 is CASSHDRMSGELFF. The DNA for the CDR3 is TGCGCCAGCAGCCACGACAGAATGTCCGGGGAGCTGTTTTTT. The chain has TRBV5-1 and TRBJ2-2; tentative D call: TRBD1 (5 bases). Germline CDR1 and CDR2: SGHRS and YFSETQ. This CDR3 has 14 amino acids. Deletions cut 4 bases from V and 6 bases from J, with 13 bases between.

The rearrangement links TRBV5-1 to TRBJ2-3, with a tentative D call TRBD1 (5 bases). Looked up from germline, CDR1 is SGHRS and CDR2 is YFSETQ. The CDR3 is 14 amino acids. V lost 1 base to trimming and J lost 5 bases, with 11 bases between them. The DNA for the CDR3 is TGCGCCAGCAGCTTGCCCCTCGACAGAGATACGCAGTATTTT. It yields the protein CASSLPLDRDTQYF.

The gene calls are TRBV19 and TRBJ1-3; D is unclear. CDR1 is LNHDA and CDR2 is SQIVND in the germline V gene (reference sequence). The ends were cut back, 7 bases at V and 0 bases at J, with 7 bases in the middle. The CDR3 sequence is 13 residues long. CDR3 nucleotides: TGTGCCAGTAAAGTCGGCTCTGGAAACACCATATATTTT. Amino acid sequence: CASKVGSGNTIYF.

This chain links TRBV3-1 with TRBJ2-1; D unresolved. The CDR3 is 13 residues long. V was clipped by 4 bases and J by 10 bases, with 14 bases between them. The germline V gene encodes CDR1 LGHDT and CDR2 YNNKEL (reference sequence). The CDR3 DNA is TGTGCCAGCAGCCGCACCCTCCCGACCGAGCAGTTCTTC. It yields the protein CASSRTLPTEQFF.

This chain uses TRBV27 with TRBJ1-1, with 7 positions matching TRBD1. The CDR3 covers 15 residues. The germline CDR1 and CDR2 sequences are MNHEY and SMNVEV (reference sequence). V gave up 5 bases and J gave up 3 bases; unmatched junction bases: 9. The CDR3 protein is CASSPGVRGYTEAFF. CDR3 bases: TGTGCCAGCAGTCCCGGCGTCAGGGGGTACACTGAAGCTTTCTTT.

Turning to this clonotype: The limits of the CDR3 on the DNA are not certain, so only TCRdb's listed CDR3 is given. This chain links TRBV9 with TRBJ2-1; the table names TRBD1, a call not compared with the DNA. The CDR3 region is 14 residues in length, termini included. Germline CDR1 reads SGDLS; CDR2 reads YYNGEE. This CDR3 reads CASSVGQGNGPEFF.

Only a few counts were recorded for this clonotype. This chain joins TRBV5-1 and TRBJ2-2; 7 nucleotides line up with TRBD1. V lost 4 bases and J lost 7; bases outside the gene matches: 7. There are 14 residues in the CDR3. Germline V gives CDR1 SGHRS, CDR2 YFSETQ. The CDR3 bases are TGCGCCAGCAGCGGTGACAGGGAAGGCGGGGAGCTGTTTTTT. As protein: CASSGDREGGELFF.

The chain links TRBV7-9 to TRBJ2-7, with a possible D match to TRBD2 (6 bases). CDR1 and CDR2 (germline): SEHNR, FQNEAQ (reference sequence). The CDR3 loop spans 16 amino acids. V lost 5 bases to trimming and J lost 0 bases, with 17 bases between them. This chain's CDR3 is CASSITPGTVSYEQYF. The CDR3 DNA reads as TGTGCCAGCAGCATAACCCCCGGGACTGTCTCCTACGAGCAGTACTTC.

The rearrangement joins TRBV5-8 to TRBJ2-7, with D unresolved. Germline V gene lookup returns CDR1 SGHTS and CDR2 YDEGEE. V lost 7 bases, J lost 2 bases, and 13 bases lay in between. The CDR3 is 13 residues long. CDR3 residues: CASGTGFPYEQYF. The CDR3 region has the DNA TGTGCCAGCGGTACCGGGTTCCCCTACGAGCAGTACTTC.

There are a few counts of this clonotype. The chain couples TRBV20-1 to TRBJ1-1, with TRBD1 matching 8 bases. CDR1 DFQATT and CDR2 SNEGSKA come from the germline V gene (reference sequence). Trimming removed 0 bases from V and 9 bases from J; junction bases left unmatched: 6. The CDR3 sequence is 13 residues long. The CDR3 loop reads CSARDIDRGKAFF. The CDR3 coding sequence is TGCAGTGCTAGAGATATAGACAGGGGAAAAGCTTTCTTT.